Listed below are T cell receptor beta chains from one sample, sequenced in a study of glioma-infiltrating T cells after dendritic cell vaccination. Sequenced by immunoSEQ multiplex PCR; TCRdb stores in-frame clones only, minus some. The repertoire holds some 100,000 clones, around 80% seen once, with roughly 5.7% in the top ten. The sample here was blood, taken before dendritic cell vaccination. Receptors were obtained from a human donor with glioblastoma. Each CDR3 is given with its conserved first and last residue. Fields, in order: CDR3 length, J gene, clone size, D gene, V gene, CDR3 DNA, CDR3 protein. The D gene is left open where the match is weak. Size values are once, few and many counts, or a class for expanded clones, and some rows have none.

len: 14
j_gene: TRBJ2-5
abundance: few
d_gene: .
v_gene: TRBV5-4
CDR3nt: TGTGCCAGCAGCGGGGGGGCGTGGCAAGAGACCCAGTACTTC
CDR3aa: CASSGGAWQETQYF

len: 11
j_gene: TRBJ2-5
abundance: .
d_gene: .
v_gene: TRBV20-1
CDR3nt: TGCAGTGCCGCTAGCGAAGAGACCCAGTACTTC
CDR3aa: CSAASEETQYF

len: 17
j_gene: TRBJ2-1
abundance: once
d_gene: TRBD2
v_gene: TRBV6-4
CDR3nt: TGTGCCAGCAGTGGCTCGACTAGCGATACGGACCGCAATGAGCAGTTCTTC
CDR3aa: CASSGSTSDTDRNEQFF

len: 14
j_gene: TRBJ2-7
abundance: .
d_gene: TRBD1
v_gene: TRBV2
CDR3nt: TGTGCCAACACCAGGGGACAGGGGCTCAACGAGCAGTACTTC
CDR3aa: CANTRGQGLNEQYF

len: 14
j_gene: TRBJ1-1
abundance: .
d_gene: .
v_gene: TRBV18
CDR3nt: TGTGCCAGCTCCTATGACAGGAGGAACACTGAAGCTTTCTTT
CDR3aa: CASSYDRRNTEAFF

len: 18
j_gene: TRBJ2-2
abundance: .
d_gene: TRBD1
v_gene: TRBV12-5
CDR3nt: TGTGCTAGTGGTTTGGTACAAGGGGTCAGGGGGACCACCGGGGAGCTGTTTTTT
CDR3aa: CASGLVQGVRGTTGELFF

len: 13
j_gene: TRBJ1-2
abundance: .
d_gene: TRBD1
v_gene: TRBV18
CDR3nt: TGTGCCAGCTCACCTGACAGGGCCTTTGGCTACACCTTC
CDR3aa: CASSPDRAFGYTF

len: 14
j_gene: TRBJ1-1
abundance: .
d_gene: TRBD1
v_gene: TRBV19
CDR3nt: TGTGCCAGTACCCCTCCGGGACAGGGGATAAAAGCTTTCTTT
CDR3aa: CASTPPGQGIKAFF

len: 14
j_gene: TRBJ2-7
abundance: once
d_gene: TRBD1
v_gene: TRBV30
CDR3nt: TGTGCCTGGGCGTTCCGGGACAGGATTCACGAGCAGTACTTC
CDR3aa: CAWAFRDRIHEQYF

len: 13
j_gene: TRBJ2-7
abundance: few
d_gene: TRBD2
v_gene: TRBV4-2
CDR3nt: TGTGCCAGCAGCCACGGACTAGCGAGGGAGCAGTACTTC
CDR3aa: CASSHGLAREQYF

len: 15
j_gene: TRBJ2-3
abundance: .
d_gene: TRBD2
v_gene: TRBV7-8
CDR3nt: TGTGCCAGCAGCGTGACTAGCGGGGTACGTGATACGCAGTATTTT
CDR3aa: CASSVTSGVRDTQYF

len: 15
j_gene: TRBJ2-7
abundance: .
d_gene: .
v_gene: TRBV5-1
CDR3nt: TGCGCCAGCAGCGCCCAAGGAGGTACGGGCTACGAGCAGTACTTC
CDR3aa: CASSAQGGTGYEQYF

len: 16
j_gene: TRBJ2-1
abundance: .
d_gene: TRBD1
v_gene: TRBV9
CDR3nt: TGTGCCAGCAGCGGAAACCGGGACAGGGCCCCAAGCGAGCAGTTCTTC
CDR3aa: CASSGNRDRAPSEQFF

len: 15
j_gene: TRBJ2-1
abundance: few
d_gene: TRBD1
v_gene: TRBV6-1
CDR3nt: TGTGCCAGCAGTCCCGGGGGACAGGGGCGTAATGAGCAGTTCTTC
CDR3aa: CASSPGGQGRNEQFF

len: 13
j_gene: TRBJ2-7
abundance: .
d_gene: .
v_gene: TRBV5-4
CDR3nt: TGTGCCAGCAGCTCTACAGGTTCCTACGAGCAGTACTTC
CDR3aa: CASSSTGSYEQYF

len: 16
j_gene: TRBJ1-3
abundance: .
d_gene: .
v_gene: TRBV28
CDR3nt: TGTGCCAGCACTAGCGGGCCACAGGGTACTGGAAACACCATATATTTT
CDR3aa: CASTSGPQGTGNTIYF

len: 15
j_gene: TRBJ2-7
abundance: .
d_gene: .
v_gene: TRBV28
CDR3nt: TGTGCCAGCAGTTTACTTTACAGGCACTCCTACGAGCAGTACTTC
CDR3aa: CASSLLYRHSYEQYF

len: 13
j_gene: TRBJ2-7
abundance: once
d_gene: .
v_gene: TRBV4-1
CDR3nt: TGCGCCAGCAGCCAAGATGAAACGGGAGAGCAGTACTTC
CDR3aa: CASSQDETGEQYF

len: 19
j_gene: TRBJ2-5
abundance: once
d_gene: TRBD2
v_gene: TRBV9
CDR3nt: TGTGCCAGCAGCGATCCGGGACTAGCGGGATCAGTGGTTCGGGAGACCCAGTACTTC
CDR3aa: CASSDPGLAGSVVRETQYF

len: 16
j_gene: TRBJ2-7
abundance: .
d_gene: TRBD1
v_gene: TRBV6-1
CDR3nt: TGTGCCAGCAGTGAATGGACAGGGCCGTGGGGCGACGAGCAGTACTTC
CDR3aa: CASSEWTGPWGDEQYF

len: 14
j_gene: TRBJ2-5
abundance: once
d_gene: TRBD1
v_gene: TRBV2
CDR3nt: TGTGCCAGCAGTAGCACAGGGGTGGTGGAGACCCAGTACTTC
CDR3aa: CASSSTGVVETQYF

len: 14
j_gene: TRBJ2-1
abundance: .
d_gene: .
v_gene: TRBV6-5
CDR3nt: TGTGCCAGCAGTTATGCGGGCGGGTGGAATGAGCAGTTCTTC
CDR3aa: CASSYAGGWNEQFF

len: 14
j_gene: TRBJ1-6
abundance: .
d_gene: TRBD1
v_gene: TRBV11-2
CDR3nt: TGTGCCAGCAGCTTACGGACAGGGAATTCACCCCTCCACTTT
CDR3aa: CASSLRTGNSPLHF

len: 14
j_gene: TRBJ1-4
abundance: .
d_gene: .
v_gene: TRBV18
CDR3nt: TGTGCCAGCTCACCAGAGACTACGAATGAAAAACTGTTTTTT
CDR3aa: CASSPETTNEKLFF

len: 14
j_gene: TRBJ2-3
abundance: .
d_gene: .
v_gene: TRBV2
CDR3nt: TGTGCCAGCAGTGAGGCCAGGTCCACAGATACGCAGTATTTT
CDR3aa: CASSEARSTDTQYF

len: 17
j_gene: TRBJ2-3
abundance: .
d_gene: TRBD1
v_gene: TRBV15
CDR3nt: TGTGCCACCAGCAGAGATCGGGGACAGGGAAGCGCAGATACGCAGTATTTT
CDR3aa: CATSRDRGQGSADTQYF

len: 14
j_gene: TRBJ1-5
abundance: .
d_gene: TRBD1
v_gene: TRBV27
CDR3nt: TGTGCCAGCAGTTTGTCAGGGGGAAAACAGCCCCAGCATTTT
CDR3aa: CASSLSGGKQPQHF

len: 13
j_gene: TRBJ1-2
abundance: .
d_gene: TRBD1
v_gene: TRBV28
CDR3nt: TGTGCCAGCAGTTCGACCGTGACAGGGCACTACACCTTC
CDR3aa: CASSSTVTGHYTF

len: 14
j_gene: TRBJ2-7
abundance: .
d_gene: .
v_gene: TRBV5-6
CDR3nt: TGTGCCAGCAGCTTGGGCCAGGCACAGTACGAGCAGTACTTC
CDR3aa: CASSLGQAQYEQYF

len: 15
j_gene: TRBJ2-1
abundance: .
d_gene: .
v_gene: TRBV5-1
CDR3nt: TGCGCCAGCAGCTCGGCGGCGGGGAATTACAATGAGCAGTTCTTC
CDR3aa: CASSSAAGNYNEQFF

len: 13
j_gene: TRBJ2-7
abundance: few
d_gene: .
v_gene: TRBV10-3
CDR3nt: TGTGCCATCAGGGGTGGACAGAACTACGAGCAGTACTTC
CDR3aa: CAIRGGQNYEQYF

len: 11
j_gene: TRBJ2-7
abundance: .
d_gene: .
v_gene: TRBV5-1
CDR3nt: TGCGCCAGCAGCTTGTTTCAGGAGCAGTACTTC
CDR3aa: CASSLFQEQYF

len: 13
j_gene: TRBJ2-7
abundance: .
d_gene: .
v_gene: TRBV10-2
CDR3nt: TGCGCCAGCTTAGGGGACTCCAACTACGAGCAGTACTTC
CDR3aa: CASLGDSNYEQYF

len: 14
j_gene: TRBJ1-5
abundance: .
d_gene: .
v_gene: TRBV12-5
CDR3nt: TGTGCTAGTGGTTTGTCTTCAGGGGATCAGCCCCAGCATTTT
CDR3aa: CASGLSSGDQPQHF

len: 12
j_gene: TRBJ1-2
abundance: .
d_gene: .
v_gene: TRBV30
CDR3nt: TGTGCCTGGAGGATTTCGGGTGGCGGCTACACCTTC
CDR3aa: CAWRISGGGYTF

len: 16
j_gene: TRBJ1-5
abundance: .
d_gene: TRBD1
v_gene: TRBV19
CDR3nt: TGTGCCAGTAGTTCAAACCGGGACAGGGTGGTTCAGCCCCAGCATTTT
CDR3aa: CASSSNRDRVVQPQHF

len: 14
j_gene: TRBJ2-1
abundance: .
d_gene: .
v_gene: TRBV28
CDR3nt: TGTGCCACAGGGGGGCTTCTTTCCTACAATGAGCAGTTCTTC
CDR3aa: CATGGLLSYNEQFF